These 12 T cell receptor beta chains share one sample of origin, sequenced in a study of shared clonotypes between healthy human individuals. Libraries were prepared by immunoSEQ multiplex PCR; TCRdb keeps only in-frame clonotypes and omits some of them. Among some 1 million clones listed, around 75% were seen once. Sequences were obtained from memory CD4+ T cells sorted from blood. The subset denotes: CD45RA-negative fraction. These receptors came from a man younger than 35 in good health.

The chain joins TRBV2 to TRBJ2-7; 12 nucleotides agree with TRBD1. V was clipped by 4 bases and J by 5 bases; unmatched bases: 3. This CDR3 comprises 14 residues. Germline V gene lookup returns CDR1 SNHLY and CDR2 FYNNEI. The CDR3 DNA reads TGTGCCAGCAGTGGGGACAGGGGGCTGGACGAGCAGTACTTC. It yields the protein CASSGDRGLDEQYF.

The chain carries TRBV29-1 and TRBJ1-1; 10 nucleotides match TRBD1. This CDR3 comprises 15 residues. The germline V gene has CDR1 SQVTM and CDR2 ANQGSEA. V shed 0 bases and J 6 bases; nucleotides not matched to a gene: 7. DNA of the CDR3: TGCAGCGTTGAAGATCAGACAGGGGGCTCGGCTGAAGCTTTCTTT. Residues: CSVEDQTGGSAEAFF.

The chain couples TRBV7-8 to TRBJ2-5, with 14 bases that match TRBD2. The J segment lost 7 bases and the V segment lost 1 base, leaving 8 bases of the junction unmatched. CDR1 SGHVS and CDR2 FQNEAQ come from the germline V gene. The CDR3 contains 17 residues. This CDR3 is CASSLEGTSGSYVTQYF. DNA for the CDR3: TGTGCCAGCAGCTTAGAAGGGACTAGCGGGAGTTATGTGACCCAGTACTTC.

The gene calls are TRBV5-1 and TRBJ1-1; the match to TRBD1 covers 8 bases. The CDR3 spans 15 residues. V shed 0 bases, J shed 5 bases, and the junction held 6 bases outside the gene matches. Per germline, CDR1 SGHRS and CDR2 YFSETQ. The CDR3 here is CASSLARTGRTEAFF. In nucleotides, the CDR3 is TGCGCCAGCAGCTTGGCCCGGACAGGGAGGACTGAAGCTTTCTTT.

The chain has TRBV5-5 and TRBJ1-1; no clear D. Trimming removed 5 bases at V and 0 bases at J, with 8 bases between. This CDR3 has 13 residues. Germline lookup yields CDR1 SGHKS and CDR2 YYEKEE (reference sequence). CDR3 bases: TGTGCCAGCAGAGGTACGGTGAACACTGAAGCTTTCTTT. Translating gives CASRGTVNTEAFF.

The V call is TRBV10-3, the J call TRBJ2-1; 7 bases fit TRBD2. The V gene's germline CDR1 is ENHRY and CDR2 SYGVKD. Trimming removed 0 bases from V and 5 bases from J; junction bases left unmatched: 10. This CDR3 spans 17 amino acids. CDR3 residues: CAISESAASGDHNEQFF. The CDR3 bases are TGTGCCATCAGTGAGTCAGCCGCTAGCGGAGACCACAATGAGCAGTTCTTC.

CDR3 sequence: CACDLRDEQYF. CDR3 sequence (DNA): TGTGCCTGCGACCTGAGAGACGAGCAGTACTTC. This rearrangement joins TRBV30 to TRBJ2-7; D is unresolved. The germline CDR1 and CDR2 sequences are GTSNPN and SVGIG (reference sequence). CDR3 length equals 11 residues. The V and J ends lost 6 bases and 5 bases respectively, with 11 bases between them.

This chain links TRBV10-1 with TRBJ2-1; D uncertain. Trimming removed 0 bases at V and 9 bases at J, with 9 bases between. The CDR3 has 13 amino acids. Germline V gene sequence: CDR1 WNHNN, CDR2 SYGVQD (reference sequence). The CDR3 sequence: CASSESSRAEQFF. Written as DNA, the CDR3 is TGCGCCAGCAGTGAGTCGAGCAGAGCTGAGCAGTTCTTC.

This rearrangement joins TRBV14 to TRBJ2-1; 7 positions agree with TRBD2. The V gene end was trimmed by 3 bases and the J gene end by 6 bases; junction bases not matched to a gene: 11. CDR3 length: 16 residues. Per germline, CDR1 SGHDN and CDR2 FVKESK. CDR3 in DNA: TGTGCCAGCAGCCACTTGGGGGGGGATCGGCCCAATGAGCAGTTCTTC. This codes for CASSHLGGDRPNEQFF. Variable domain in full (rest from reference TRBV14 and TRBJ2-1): EAGVTQFPSHSVIEKGQTVTLRCDPISGHDNLYWYRRVMGKEIKFLLHFVKESKQDESGMPNNRFLAERTGGTYSTLKVQPAELEDSGVYFCASSHLGGDRPNEQFFGPGTRLTVL.

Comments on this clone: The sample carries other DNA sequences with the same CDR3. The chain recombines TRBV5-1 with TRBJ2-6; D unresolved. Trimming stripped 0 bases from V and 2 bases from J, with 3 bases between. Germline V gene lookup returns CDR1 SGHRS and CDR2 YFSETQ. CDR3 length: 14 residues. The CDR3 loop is CASSLAPGANVLTF. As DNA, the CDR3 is TGCGCCAGCAGCTTGGCCCCTGGGGCCAACGTCCTGACTTTC.

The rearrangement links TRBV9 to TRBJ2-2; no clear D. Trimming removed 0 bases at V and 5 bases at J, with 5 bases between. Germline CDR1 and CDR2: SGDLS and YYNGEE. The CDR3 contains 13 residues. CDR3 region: CASSVGDTGELFF. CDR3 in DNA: TGTGCCAGCAGCGTAGGAGATACCGGGGAGCTGTTTTTT.

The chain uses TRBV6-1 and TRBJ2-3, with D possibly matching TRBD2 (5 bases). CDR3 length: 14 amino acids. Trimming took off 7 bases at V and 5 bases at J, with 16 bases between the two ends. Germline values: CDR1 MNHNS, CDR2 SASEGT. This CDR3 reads CASKETTSGDTQYF. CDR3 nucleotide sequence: TGTGCCAGCAAAGAGACTACGTCGGGAGATACGCAGTATTTT.